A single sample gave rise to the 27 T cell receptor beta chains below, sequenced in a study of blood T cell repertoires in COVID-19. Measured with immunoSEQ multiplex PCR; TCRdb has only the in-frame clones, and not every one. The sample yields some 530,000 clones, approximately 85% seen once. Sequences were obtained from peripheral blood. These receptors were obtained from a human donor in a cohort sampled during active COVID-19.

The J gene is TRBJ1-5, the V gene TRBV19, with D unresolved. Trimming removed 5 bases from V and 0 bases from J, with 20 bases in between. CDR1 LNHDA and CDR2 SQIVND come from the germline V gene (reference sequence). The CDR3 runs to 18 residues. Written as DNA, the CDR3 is TGTGCCAGTAGTCCCCGCGGAGGGCCCCTATATAGCAATCAGCCCCAGCATTTT. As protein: CASSPRGGPLYSNQPQHF.

For the CDR3, the DNA is TGTGCCACCAGCAGAGGACCGCGGGAGTGGGGGAACGAGCAGTACTTC. Its translation is CATSRGPREWGNEQYF. The rearrangement uses TRBV15 and TRBJ2-7; 7 bases are a match to TRBD2. Germline V gene sequence: CDR1 LNHNV, CDR2 YYDKDF (reference sequence). The CDR3 runs 16 residues. J lost 5 bases, V lost 1 base, and 11 bases had no gene match.

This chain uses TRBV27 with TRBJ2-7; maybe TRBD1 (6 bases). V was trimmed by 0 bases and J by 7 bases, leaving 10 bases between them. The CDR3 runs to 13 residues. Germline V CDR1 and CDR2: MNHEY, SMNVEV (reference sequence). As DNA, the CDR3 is TGTGCCAGCAGTTTATCGAAGGGGGTGGAGCAGTACTTC. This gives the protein CASSLSKGVEQYF.

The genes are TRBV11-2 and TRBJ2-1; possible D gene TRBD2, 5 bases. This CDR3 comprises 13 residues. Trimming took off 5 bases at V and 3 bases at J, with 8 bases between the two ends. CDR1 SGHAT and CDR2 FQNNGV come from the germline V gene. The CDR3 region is CASSRGRYNEQFF. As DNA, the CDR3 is TGTGCCAGCAGCCGCGGGCGCTACAATGAGCAGTTCTTC. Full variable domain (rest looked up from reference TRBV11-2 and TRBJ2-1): EAGVAQSPRYKIIEKRQSVAFWCNPISGHATLYWYQQILGQGPKLLIQFQNNGVVDDSQLPKDRFSAERLKGVDSTLKIQPAKLEDSAVYLCASSRGRYNEQFFGPGTRLTVL.

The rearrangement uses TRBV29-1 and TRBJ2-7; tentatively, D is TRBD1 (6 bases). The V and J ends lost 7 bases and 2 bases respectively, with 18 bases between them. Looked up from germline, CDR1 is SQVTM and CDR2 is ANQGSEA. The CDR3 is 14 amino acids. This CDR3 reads CSAQQQGGTYEQYF. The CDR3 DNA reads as TGCAGCGCCCAACAACAGGGTGGGACCTACGAGCAGTACTTC.

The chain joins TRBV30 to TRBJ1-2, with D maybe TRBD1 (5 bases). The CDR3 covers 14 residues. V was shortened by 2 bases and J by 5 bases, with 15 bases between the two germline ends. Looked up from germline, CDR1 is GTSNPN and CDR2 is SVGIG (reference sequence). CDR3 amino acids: CAWSSGPGVYGYTF. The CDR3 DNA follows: TGTGCCTGGAGTTCGGGACCGGGGGTATATGGCTACACCTTC.

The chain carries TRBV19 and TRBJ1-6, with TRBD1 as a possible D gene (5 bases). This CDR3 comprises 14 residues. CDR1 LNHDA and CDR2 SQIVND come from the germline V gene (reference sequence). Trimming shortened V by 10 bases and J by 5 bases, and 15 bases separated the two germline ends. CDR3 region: CATGPILNNSPLHF. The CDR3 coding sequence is TGTGCCACAGGGCCGATCCTGAATAATTCACCCCTCCACTTT.

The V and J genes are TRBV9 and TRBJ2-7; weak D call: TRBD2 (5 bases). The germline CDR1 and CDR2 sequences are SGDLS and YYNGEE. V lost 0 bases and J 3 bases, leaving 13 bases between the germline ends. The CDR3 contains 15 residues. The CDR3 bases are TGTGCCAGCAGCGTAGGTGGGAGTTACCGCTACGAGCAGTACTTC. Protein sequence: CASSVGGSYRYEQYF.

The chain's CDR3 is CASSLLQGANVLTF. In nucleotides, the CDR3 is TGTGCCAGCAGTTTATTGCAGGGGGCCAACGTCCTGACTTTC. The rearrangement links TRBV28 to TRBJ2-6; D not resolved. The V end was cut by 1 base, the J end by 4 bases, with 5 bases between. The CDR3 covers 14 residues. Germline loops: CDR1 MDHEN, CDR2 SYDVKM. Complete variable domain (other parts from reference TRBV28 and TRBJ2-6): DVKVTQSSRYLVKRTGEKVFLECVQDMDHENMFWYRQDPGLGLRLIYFSYDVKMKEKGDIPEGYSVSREKKERFSLILESASTNQTSMYLCASSLLQGANVLTFGAGSRLTVL.

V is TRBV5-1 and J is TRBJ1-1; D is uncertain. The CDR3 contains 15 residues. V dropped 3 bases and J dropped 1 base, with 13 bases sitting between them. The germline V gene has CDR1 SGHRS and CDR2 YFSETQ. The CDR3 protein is CASSSFDTKNTEAFF. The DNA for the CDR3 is TGCGCCAGCAGCTCCTTTGACACAAAGAACACTGAAGCTTTCTTT.

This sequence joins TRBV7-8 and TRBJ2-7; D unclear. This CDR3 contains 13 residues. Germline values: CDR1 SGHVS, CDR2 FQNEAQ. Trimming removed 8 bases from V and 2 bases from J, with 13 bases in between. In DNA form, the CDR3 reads TGTGCCAGCCACCTAGACGTAACCTACGAGCAGTACTTC. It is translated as CASHLDVTYEQYF.

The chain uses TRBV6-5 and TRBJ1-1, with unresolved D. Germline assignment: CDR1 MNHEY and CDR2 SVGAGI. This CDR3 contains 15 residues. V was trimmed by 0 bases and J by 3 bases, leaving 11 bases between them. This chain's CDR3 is CASSYSSMIDTEAFF. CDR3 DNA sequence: TGTGCCAGCAGTTACTCAAGTATGATAGACACTGAAGCTTTCTTT.

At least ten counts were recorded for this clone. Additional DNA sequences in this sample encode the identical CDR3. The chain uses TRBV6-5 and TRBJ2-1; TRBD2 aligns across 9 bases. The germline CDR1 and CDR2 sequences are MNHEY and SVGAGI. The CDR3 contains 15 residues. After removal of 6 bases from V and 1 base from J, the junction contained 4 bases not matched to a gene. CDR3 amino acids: CASSFSGSSYNEQFF. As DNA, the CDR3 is TGTGCCAGCAGCTTTAGCGGGAGTTCCTACAATGAGCAGTTCTTC.

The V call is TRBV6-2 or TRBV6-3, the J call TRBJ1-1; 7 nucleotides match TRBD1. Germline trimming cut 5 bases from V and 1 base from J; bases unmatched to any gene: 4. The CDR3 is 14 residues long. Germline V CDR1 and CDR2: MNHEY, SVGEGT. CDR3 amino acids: CASSAQGGNTEAFF. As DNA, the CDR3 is TGTGCCAGCAGTGCGCAGGGGGGGAACACTGAAGCTTTCTTT.

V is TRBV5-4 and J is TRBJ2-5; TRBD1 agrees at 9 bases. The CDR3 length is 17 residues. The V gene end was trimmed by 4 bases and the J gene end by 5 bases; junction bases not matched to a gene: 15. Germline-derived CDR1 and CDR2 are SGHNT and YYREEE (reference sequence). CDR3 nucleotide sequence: TGTGCCAGCAGCGTCCCGGGACAGGGCCCAATAAAGGAGACCCAGTACTTC. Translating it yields CASSVPGQGPIKETQYF.

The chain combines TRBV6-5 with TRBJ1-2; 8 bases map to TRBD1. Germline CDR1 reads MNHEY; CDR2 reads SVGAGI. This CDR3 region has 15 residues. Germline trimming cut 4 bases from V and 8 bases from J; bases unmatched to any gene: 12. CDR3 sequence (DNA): TGTGCCAGCAGTTCCCGAGACAGGGGCGTTGTGGGCTACACCTTC. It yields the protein CASSSRDRGVVGYTF.

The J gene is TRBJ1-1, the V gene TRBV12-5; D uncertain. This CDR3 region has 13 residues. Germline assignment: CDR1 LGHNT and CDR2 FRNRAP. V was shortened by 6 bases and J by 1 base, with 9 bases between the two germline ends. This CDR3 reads CASGLSRNTEAFF. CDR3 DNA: TGTGCTAGTGGACTTTCACGGAACACTGAAGCTTTCTTT. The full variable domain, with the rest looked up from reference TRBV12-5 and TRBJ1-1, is DARVTQTPRHKVTEMGQEVTMRCQPILGHNTVFWYRQTMMQGLELLAYFRNRAPLDDSGMPKDRFSAEMPDATLATLKIQPSEPRDSAVYFCASGLSRNTEAFFGQGTRLTVV.

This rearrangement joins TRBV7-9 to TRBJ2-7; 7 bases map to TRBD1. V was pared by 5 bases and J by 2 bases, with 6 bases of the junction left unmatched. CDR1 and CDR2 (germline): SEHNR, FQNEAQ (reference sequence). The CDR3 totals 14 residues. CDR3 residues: CASSPETGTYEQYF. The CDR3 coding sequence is TGTGCCAGCAGCCCCGAGACAGGGACCTACGAGCAGTACTTC.

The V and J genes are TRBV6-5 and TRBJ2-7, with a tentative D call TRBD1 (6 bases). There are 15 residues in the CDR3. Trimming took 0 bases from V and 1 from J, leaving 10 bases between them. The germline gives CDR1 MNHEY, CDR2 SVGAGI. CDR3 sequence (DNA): TGTGCCAGCAGTTACTCTTTCAGGGGTTCCTACGAGCAGTACTTC. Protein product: CASSYSFRGSYEQYF.

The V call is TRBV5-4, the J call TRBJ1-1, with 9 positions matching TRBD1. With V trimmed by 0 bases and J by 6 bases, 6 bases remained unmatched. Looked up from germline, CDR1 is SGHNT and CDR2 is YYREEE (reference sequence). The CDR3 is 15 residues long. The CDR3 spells CASSLEGDRGAEAFF. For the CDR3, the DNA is TGTGCCAGCAGCTTGGAAGGAGACAGGGGGGCTGAAGCTTTCTTT.

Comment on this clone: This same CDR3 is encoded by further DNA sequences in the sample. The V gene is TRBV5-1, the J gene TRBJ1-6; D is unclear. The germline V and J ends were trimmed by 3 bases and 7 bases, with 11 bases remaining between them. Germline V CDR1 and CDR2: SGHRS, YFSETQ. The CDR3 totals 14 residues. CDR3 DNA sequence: TGCGCCAGCAGCTCCGGAACAGAGAATTCACCCCTCCACTTT. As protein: CASSSGTENSPLHF.

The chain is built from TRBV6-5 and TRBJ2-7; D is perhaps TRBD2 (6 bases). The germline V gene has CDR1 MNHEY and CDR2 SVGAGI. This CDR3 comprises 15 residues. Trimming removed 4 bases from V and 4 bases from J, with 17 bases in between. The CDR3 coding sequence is TGTGCCAGCAGTTCCCTCCGGGACTCACAATACGAGCAGTACTTC. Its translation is CASSSLRDSQYEQYF.

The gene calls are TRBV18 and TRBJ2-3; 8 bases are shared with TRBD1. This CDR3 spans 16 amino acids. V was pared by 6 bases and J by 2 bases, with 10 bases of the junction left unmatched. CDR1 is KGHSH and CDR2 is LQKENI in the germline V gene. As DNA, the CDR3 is TGTGCCAGCTCCCTGGGACAGGCGGGGACCACAGATACGCAGTATTTT. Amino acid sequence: CASSLGQAGTTDTQYF.

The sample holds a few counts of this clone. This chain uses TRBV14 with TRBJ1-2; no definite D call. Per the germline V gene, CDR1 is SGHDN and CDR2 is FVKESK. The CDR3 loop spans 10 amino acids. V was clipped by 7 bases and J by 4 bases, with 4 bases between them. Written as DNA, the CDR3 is TGTGCCAGCACCGGCTATGGCTACACCTTC. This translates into CASTGYGYTF.

The CDR3 bases are TGTGCCAGCATTCAAGGGAGTGGGCAGCCCCAGCATTTT. It codes for CASIQGSGQPQHF. This rearrangement joins TRBV19 to TRBJ1-5; D remains ambiguous. Germline V gene lookup returns CDR1 LNHDA and CDR2 SQIVND (reference sequence). V gave up 9 bases and J gave up 7 bases, with 16 bases separating them. The CDR3 is made up of 13 amino acids. Full variable domain (remainder filled in from reference TRBV19 and TRBJ1-5): DGGITQSPKYLFRKEGQNVTLSCEQNLNHDAMYWYRQDPGQGLRLIYYSQIVNDFQKGDIAEGYSVSREKKESFPLTVTSAQKNPTAFYLCASIQGSGQPQHFGDGTRLSIL.

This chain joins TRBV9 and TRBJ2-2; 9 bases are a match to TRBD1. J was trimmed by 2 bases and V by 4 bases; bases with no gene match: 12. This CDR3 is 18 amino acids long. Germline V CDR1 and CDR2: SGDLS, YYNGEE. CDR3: CASSTVDRGWGNTGELFF. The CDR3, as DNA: TGTGCCAGCAGCACGGTGGACAGGGGATGGGGAAACACCGGGGAGCTGTTTTTT.

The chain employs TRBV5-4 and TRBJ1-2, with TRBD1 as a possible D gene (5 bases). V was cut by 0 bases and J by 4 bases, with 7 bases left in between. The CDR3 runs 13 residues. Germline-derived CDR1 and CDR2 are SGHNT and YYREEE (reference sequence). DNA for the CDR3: TGTGCCAGCAGCTTGGCAGGGCTCTATGGCTACACCTTC. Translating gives CASSLAGLYGYTF.